This T cell receptor (beta chain) was identified in a study of T cell responses to AZD1222 COVID-19 vaccine. Measured with immunoSEQ multiplex PCR; TCRdb has only the in-frame clones, and not every one. The sample lists about 52,000 clones; about 91% were seen once. V dropped 6 bases and J dropped 10; count of bases not matched to a gene: 13. From germline, CDR1 is MDHEN and CDR2 SYDVKM. The CDR3 runs to 16 residues. Material: peripheral blood, obtained 28 days after the second AZD1222 dose. J is TRBJ1-6 and V is TRBV28; TRBD1 matches 9 bases. This receptor was obtained from an adult who received the AZD1222 COVID-19 vaccine. CDR3 loop: CASRSPGQGYGSPLHF. The CDR3 bases are TGTGCCAGCAGATCCCCGGGACAGGGATATGGATCACCCCTCCACTTT. Full variable domain (missing parts from reference TRBV28 and TRBJ1-6): DVKVTQSSRYLVKRTGEKVFLECVQDMDHENMFWYRQDPGLGLRLIYFSYDVKMKEKGDIPEGYSVSREKKERFSLILESASTNQTSMYLCASRSPGQGYGSPLHFGNGTRLTVT.